The rows below give T cell receptor beta chains drawn from one sample of a study of blood T cell repertoires in COVID-19. The table came from immunoSEQ multiplex PCR; TCRdb's copy has only in-frame clones and leaves some out. The data contain about 40,000 clones, roughly nine tenths of them seen just once; the ten biggest clones take up more than 15%. Sequenced material: peripheral blood. All receptors derive from a woman aged 25 to 39 in a cohort sampled during active COVID-19. The CDR3 runs from the conserved cysteine through the conserved F or W. D genes are given only for firm matches. Clone size appears in some rows only: once, few, many, or a class for an expanded clone.

V	J	size	D	DNA	CDR3
TRBV7-2	TRBJ2-7	.	.	TGTGCCAGCAGCTACCAGCGGTCATGGACCTACGAGCAGTACTTC	CASSYQRSWTYEQYF
TRBV3-1/TRBV3-2	TRBJ2-1	.	TRBD2	TGTGCCAGCAGCACAACTCTAGCGGGAGAGGATGAGCAGTTCTTC	CASSTTLAGEDEQFF
TRBV5-1	TRBJ2-3	.	.	TGCGCCAGCAGCTCGCGGACTACCACAGATACGCAGTATTTT	CASSSRTTTDTQYF
TRBV28	TRBJ1-4	.	TRBD1	TGTGCCAGCAGTTTAATAGGGACAGGGCATGAAAAACTGTTTTTT	CASSLIGTGHEKLFF
TRBV7-2	TRBJ2-1	.	TRBD2	TGTGCCACAGGTGGACTAGCGGGATTAAGCTCCTACAATGAGCAGTTCTTC	CATGGLAGLSSYNEQFF
TRBV5-5	TRBJ2-7	once	.	TGTGCCAGCAGCCCCGGTGAAACGGGAGCCGAGCAGTACTTC	CASSPGETGAEQYF
TRBV5-1	TRBJ2-7	.	.	TGCGCCAGCAGCTCCGCAGGGCCCTGGGGCGAGCAGTACTTC	CASSSAGPWGEQYF
TRBV6-4	TRBJ1-6	.	.	TGTGCCAGCAGTGAAGAGGGAAATTCACCCCTCCACTTT	CASSEEGNSPLHF
TRBV28	TRBJ2-7	few	TRBD2	TGTGCCAGCACTAGGACTAGCCCCTACGAGCAGTACTTC	CASTRTSPYEQYF
TRBV10-3	TRBJ2-2	once	TRBD2	TGTGCCATCAGTGAGTCGACTAGCGGGAGTCTCGGGGAGCTGTTTTTT	CAISESTSGSLGELFF
TRBV19	TRBJ2-5	.	TRBD2	TGTGCCAGTAGTATACTAGCGGGTCTAGAGACCCAGTACTTC	CASSILAGLETQYF
TRBV5-4	TRBJ2-1	.	.	TGTGCCAGCAGCTTGGTAACCCTCCTAAATCCCTACAATGAGCAGTTCTTC	CASSLVTLLNPYNEQFF
TRBV7-7	TRBJ2-3	.	TRBD2	TGTGCTAGCAGCTTATCCCCCGCGACTAGCGGGAGAATAGATACGCAGTATTTT	CASSLSPATSGRIDTQYF
TRBV5-4	TRBJ2-3	.	.	TGTGCCAGCAGGGGAGGCACAGATACGCAGTATTTT	CASRGGTDTQYF
TRBV7-2	TRBJ1-2	.	.	TGTGCCAGCAGCTTAGCAGGGGATGGCTACACCTTC	CASSLAGDGYTF
TRBV6-4	TRBJ1-1	.	.	TGTGCCAGCAGTGACTCCCCTCTATTGACAGCCGGCACTGAAGCTTTCTTT	CASSDSPLLTAGTEAFF
TRBV9	TRBJ1-1	.	.	TGTGCCAGCAGCCCAGGAGGGAATGGGGACACTGAAGCTTTCTTT	CASSPGGNGDTEAFF
TRBV11-1	TRBJ1-1	.	TRBD1	TGTGCCAGCAGCTTTAAACAGGGGTATAAGGGTGGTGAAGCTTTCTTT	CASSFKQGYKGGEAFF
TRBV24-1	TRBJ2-5	medium-sized	TRBD1	TGTGCCATCTCCGAAGGACAGGGGCGTTCTCGGGAGACCCAGTACTTC	CAISEGQGRSRETQYF
TRBV19	TRBJ1-4	.	.	TGTGCCAGCAGTCGACAGTTGTCTAATGAAAAACTGTTTTTT	CASSRQLSNEKLFF
TRBV5-6	TRBJ1-6	.	.	TGTGCCAGCAGCCTCTCACTAGGCTCACCCCTCCACTTT	CASSLSLGSPLHF
TRBV6-5	TRBJ2-5	once	.	TGTGCCAGCAGTCCTATTTGGGTAGCTCAAGAGACCCAGTACTTC	CASSPIWVAQETQYF
TRBV3-1/TRBV3-2	TRBJ1-1	.	.	TGTGCCAGCAGCCAAGGGTGGAGCCTAGGGGTAACTGAAGCTTTCTTT	CASSQGWSLGVTEAFF
TRBV10-1	TRBJ1-1	.	.	TGCGCCACTTCGCTCCCTAAGGACTGCCACACTGAAGCTTTCTTT	CATSLPKDCHTEAFF
TRBV5-1	TRBJ2-3	.	TRBD2	TGCGCCAGCAGCCTAGGACTAGTATCTAGCACAGATACGCAGTATTTT	CASSLGLVSSTDTQYF
TRBV24-1	TRBJ2-5	.	TRBD2	TGTGCCACCAGTGATGGGGGACTAGCGGTCCAAGAGACCCAGTACTTC	CATSDGGLAVQETQYF
TRBV5-6	TRBJ1-1	.	.	TGTGCCAGCAGCCCTGCCCAGGTCCCTGAAGCTTTCTTT	CASSPAQVPEAFF
TRBV6-6	TRBJ2-7	.	.	TGTGCCAGCAGCCCAACTGATCACGAGCAGTACTTC	CASSPTDHEQYF
TRBV2	TRBJ1-5	.	TRBD1	TGTGCCAGCAGGGGACAGTATAGCAATCAGCCCCAGCATTTT	CASRGQYSNQPQHF
TRBV7-3	TRBJ1-6	.	TRBD1	TGTGCCAGCAGCACGCGGGACAGGGGGAGGGATTCACCCCTCCACTTT	CASSTRDRGRDSPLHF
TRBV7-2	TRBJ2-7	.	.	TGTGCCAGCAGCTTTGGGGGCTCCTCCTACGAGCAGTACTTC	CASSFGGSSYEQYF
TRBV3-1/TRBV3-2	TRBJ2-1	.	TRBD2	TGTGCCAGCAGCCAAGCGAGAAGGACTAGCGGGACCAGCTCCTACAATGAGCAGTTCTTC	CASSQARRTSGTSSYNEQFF
TRBV5-5	TRBJ2-7	.	TRBD1	TGTGCCAGCAGCTTGGAACGGGACAGGCTGAGGACCTACGAGCAGTACTTC	CASSLERDRLRTYEQYF
TRBV7-3	TRBJ2-1	.	TRBD2	TGTGCCAGCAGTCCACCCCCAATCAAGCGGGACCGCCCCAATGAGCAGTTCTTC	CASSPPPIKRDRPNEQFF
TRBV19	TRBJ2-7	.	TRBD1	TGTGCCAGTAGTACAGGTTGGGACAGGACCTACGAGCAGTACTTC	CASSTGWDRTYEQYF
TRBV11-1	TRBJ2-3	.	.	TGTGCCAGCAGCCCAGGGCCCCGGTCACAGTATTTT	CASSPGPRSQYF
TRBV10-3	TRBJ2-5	once	TRBD2	TGTGCCACAGTTGCGGGAGGAGGGCAAGAGACCCAGTACTTC	CATVAGGGQETQYF
TRBV18	TRBJ1-1	.	.	TGTGCCAGCTCACCACCGTCGGTGAACACTGAAGCTTTCTTT	CASSPPSVNTEAFF
TRBV5-1	TRBJ2-5	few	.	TGCGCCAGCAACCTAGCGCCCCAAGAGACCCAGTACTTC	CASNLAPQETQYF
TRBV5-1	TRBJ2-2	.	.	TGCGCCAGCAGCTTGGTGGCAGGGGACACCGGGGAGCTGTTTTTT	CASSLVAGDTGELFF
TRBV9	TRBJ1-1	.	TRBD1	TGTGCCAGCAGCGAACCTGGACAGGGGAGGACTGAAGCTTTCTTT	CASSEPGQGRTEAFF
TRBV5-5	TRBJ2-7	.	.	TGTGCCAGCAGCTTATCCCCACAGGGCCTGGGAGAGCAGTACTTC	CASSLSPQGLGEQYF
TRBV6-5	TRBJ2-1	.	.	TGTGCCAGCAGTCCCCTAACTCCCACTGAGCAGTTCTTC	CASSPLTPTEQFF
TRBV27	TRBJ2-1	.	TRBD2	TGTGCCAGCAGTTTGGATAGCGGGACAAACAATGAGCAGTTCTTC	CASSLDSGTNNEQFF
TRBV11-3	TRBJ2-2	.	TRBD1	TGTGCCAGCAGACCCAGGACAGGGGGCACCGGGGAGCTGTTTTTT	CASRPRTGGTGELFF
TRBV27	TRBJ2-7	few	.	TGTGCCAGCAGTTTCCGGGACCCCGGAGGGGAGCAGTACTTC	CASSFRDPGGEQYF
TRBV5-4	TRBJ2-4	.	TRBD2	TGTGCCAGCAGCCCTGGGACTAGCGGGAGTCCCAAAAACATTCAGTACTTC	CASSPGTSGSPKNIQYF
TRBV9	TRBJ2-7	.	.	TGTGCCAGCAGCGCCCGGGACACCTCCTACGAGCAGTACTTC	CASSARDTSYEQYF
TRBV7-9	TRBJ1-4	once	.	TGTGCCAGCAGCCCGCAACTCAGCGGTGCAACTAATGAAAAACTGTTTTTT	CASSPQLSGATNEKLFF
TRBV19	TRBJ2-7	.	TRBD1	TGTGCCAGTAGGGGGACAGCCTACGAGCAGTACTTC	CASRGTAYEQYF
TRBV27	TRBJ1-5	.	.	TGTGCCAGCAGTTTCCGACAGAATCAGCCCCAGCATTTT	CASSFRQNQPQHF
TRBV7-8	TRBJ2-1	.	.	TGTGCCAGCAGCCCCGAAGCAACCAATGAGCAGTTCTTC	CASSPEATNEQFF
TRBV5-5	TRBJ2-3	.	.	TGTGCCAGCAGCGCGGAGAAAAATACGCAGTATTTT	CASSAEKNTQYF
TRBV4-1	TRBJ2-1	.	TRBD2	TGCGCCAGCAGCCAGACTAGCGGGAGTTTCAACAATGAGCAGTTCTTC	CASSQTSGSFNNEQFF
TRBV4-2	TRBJ2-3	.	TRBD2	TGTGCCAGCAGCGACGGGACTAGCGGGAGAGGGGGCACAGATACGCAGTATTTT	CASSDGTSGRGGTDTQYF